A single sample gave rise to the 16 T cell receptor beta chains below, sequenced in a study of cytotoxic CD8 clonotypes in ibrutinib-treated CLL. Libraries were prepared by immunoSEQ multiplex PCR; TCRdb keeps only in-frame clonotypes and omits some of them. The table lists under 200,000 clones, about 80% of them singletons. The material sequenced was PBMCs, taken after 24 months of ibrutinib treatment. Source of these receptors: a human donor with chronic lymphocytic leukemia.

The chain has TRBV4-1 and TRBJ2-3, with D unclear. Trimming removed 2 bases at V and 1 base at J, with 10 bases between. From germline, CDR1 is MGHRA and CDR2 YSYEKL. This CDR3 comprises 15 residues. The CDR3 protein is CASSQSPQGTDTQYF. The CDR3 DNA sequence: TGCGCCAGCAGCCAATCCCCCCAGGGCACAGATACGCAGTATTTT.

This rearrangement joins TRBV7-6 to TRBJ2-1; D is unresolved. The V gene's germline CDR1 is SGHVS and CDR2 FNYEAQ. V dropped 4 bases and J dropped 8 bases, with 9 bases sitting between them. The length of the CDR3 is 12 residues. The CDR3 DNA follows: TGTGCCAGCAGCTCCCCCGTCTATGAGCAGTTCTTC. Its translation is CASSSPVYEQFF.

This clone was observed at least ten times. This chain joins TRBV7-9 and TRBJ2-7; no firm D call. Trimming removed 0 bases from V and 6 bases from J, with 12 bases in between. The CDR3 is 14 residues long. CDR1 is SEHNR and CDR2 is FQNEAQ in the germline V gene (reference sequence). The CDR3 nucleotides read TGTGCCAGCAGCTTAGCGTCGGTGCCGTTCGAGCAGTACTTC. It encodes CASSLASVPFEQYF.

The chain is built from TRBV29-1 and TRBJ2-1; D might be TRBD2 (6 bases). CDR3 length: 12 amino acids. V gave up 6 bases and J gave up 6 bases, with 12 bases separating them. The V gene's germline CDR1 is SQVTM and CDR2 ANQGSEA. Here the CDR3 reads CSVQRGVNEQFF. CDR3 sequence (DNA): TGCAGCGTCCAACGCGGGGTCAATGAGCAGTTCTTC.

The V call is TRBV5-1, the J call TRBJ2-5; D remains unclear. V was shortened by 0 bases and J by 5 bases, with 11 bases between the two germline ends. The germline V gene encodes CDR1 SGHRS and CDR2 YFSETQ. The CDR3 has 14 amino acids. The CDR3 sequence is CASSLAGDGETQYF. As DNA, the CDR3 is TGCGCCAGCAGCTTGGCAGGAGATGGGGAGACCCAGTACTTC.

This chain uses TRBV28 with TRBJ1-1, with a possible D match to TRBD1 (5 bases). V lost 6 bases to trimming and J lost 4 bases, with 18 bases between them. This CDR3 has 15 amino acids. Germline-derived CDR1 and CDR2 are MDHEN and SYDVKM. CDR3 sequence (DNA): TGTGCCAGCAGAGGGCCGGGGCCCGGGGGCACTGAAGCTTTCTTT. Amino acid sequence: CASRGPGPGGTEAFF.

This chain uses TRBV5-6 with TRBJ1-1; D is uncertain. V lost 2 bases and J lost 1, with 9 bases in between. Germline CDR1 is SGHDT and CDR2 is YYEEEE. The CDR3 is 14 residues long. CDR3 residues: CASSFRGRNTEAFF. The CDR3 coding sequence is TGTGCCAGCAGCTTTCGAGGGAGGAACACTGAAGCTTTCTTT.

The chain carries TRBV30 and TRBJ2-1, with D perhaps TRBD2 (6 bases). This CDR3 has 12 amino acids. V lost 1 base and J lost 8, with 9 bases in between. Per germline, CDR1 GTSNPN and CDR2 SVGIG (reference sequence). This chain's CDR3 is CAWSGGVDEQFF. CDR3 sequence (DNA): TGTGCCTGGAGTGGGGGGGTGGATGAGCAGTTCTTC.

This sequence joins TRBV7-9 and TRBJ2-5, with a weak D call TRBD2 (6 bases). The CDR3 is 16 residues long. Germline CDR1 and CDR2: SEHNR and FQNEAQ (reference sequence). The germline V and J ends were trimmed by 5 bases and 2 bases, with 18 bases remaining between them. The CDR3 protein is CASSLRGSGLQETQYF. Written as DNA, the CDR3 is TGTGCCAGCAGCCTACGAGGTAGCGGTCTTCAAGAGACCCAGTACTTC.

The chain recombines TRBV5-8 with TRBJ1-6, with 9 bases that match TRBD1. Germline V gene data show CDR1 as SGHTS and CDR2 as YDEGEE. The CDR3 is 18 amino acids. J lost 5 bases, V lost 8 bases, and 17 bases had no gene match. CDR3 DNA sequence: TGTGCCAGGTCCCTGGGACAGGGCCTTTCTAGGGATAATTCACCCCTCCACTTT. Protein: CARSLGQGLSRDNSPLHF.

The chain links TRBV13 to TRBJ1-6; D uncertain. The CDR3 consists of 16 residues. The germline gives CDR1 PRHDT, CDR2 FYEKMQ (reference sequence). The V end lost 4 bases, the J end lost 7 bases, and 17 bases lay between the germline ends. For the CDR3, the DNA is TGTGCCAGCAGCTCTGATACCGGGCTAAAGAATTCACCCCTCCACTTT. It translates to CASSSDTGLKNSPLHF.

This clone came up once. This chain connects TRBV28 to TRBJ1-1; TRBD1 might be the D (6 bases). The V gene's germline CDR1 is MDHEN and CDR2 SYDVKM. The V and J ends lost 2 bases and 6 bases respectively, with 10 bases between them. This CDR3 is 13 amino acids long. CDR3 sequence (DNA): TGTGCCAGCAGTTTACCGACAGGAGCTGAAGCTTTCTTT. Translating gives CASSLPTGAEAFF.

A single count supports this clone. This chain joins TRBV7-2 and TRBJ2-2; perhaps D is TRBD1 or TRBD2 (5 bases each). Germline-derived CDR1 and CDR2 are SGHTA and FQGNSA. Trimming stripped 7 bases from V and 6 bases from J, with 18 bases between. This CDR3 has 15 amino acids. The CDR3 loop is CASKAGTPGPGELFF. The CDR3 coding sequence is TGTGCCAGCAAAGCCGGGACCCCTGGCCCCGGGGAGCTGTTTTTT.

The chain employs TRBV7-2 and TRBJ2-2; a possible D gene is TRBD2 (6 bases). This CDR3 has 16 residues. V shed 2 bases and J shed 7 bases, with 17 bases lying between them. Germline CDR1 SGHTA, CDR2 FQGNSA. CDR3 DNA: TGTGCCAGCAGCTTAAGGTTTGGGAGGTACGGCGGGGAGCTGTTTTTT. Translation: CASSLRFGRYGGELFF. Complete variable domain (other parts from reference TRBV7-2 and TRBJ2-2): GAGVSQSPSNKVTEKGKDVELRCDPISGHTALYWYRQSLGQGLEFLIYFQGNSAPDKSGLPSDRFSAERTGGSVSTLTIQRTQQEDSAVYLCASSLRFGRYGGELFFGEGSRLTVL.

This clone has a single count. This rearrangement joins TRBV5-4 to TRBJ1-6; D is unresolved. The length of the CDR3 is 13 residues. The germline CDR1 and CDR2 sequences are SGHNT and YYREEE (reference sequence). V lost 0 bases to trimming and J lost 8 bases, with 6 bases between them. The CDR3 protein is CASSLVQYSPLHF. CDR3 coding DNA: TGTGCCAGCAGCTTGGTCCAGTATTCACCCCTCCACTTT.

The chain has TRBV7-3 and TRBJ2-3; 7 bases are a match to TRBD1. Trimming took 3 bases from V and 6 from J; bases not matched to a gene: 6. The CDR3 is 14 residues long. CDR1 is SGHTA, CDR2 FQGTGA, per germline. The CDR3 nucleotides read TGTGCCAGCAGCTTGGGACAGCGGCTCGATACGCAGTATTTT. This codes for CASSLGQRLDTQYF.